These 28 T cell receptor beta chains share one sample of origin, sequenced in a study of CD8+CD57+ T cells in acquired aplastic anemia (dated by TCRdb to about 2018). The instrument given in TCRdb is Illumina HiSeq 2000. Genomic DNA was used as template for profiling of TCR beta VDJ combinations and CDR3 sequences. TCRdb handled the public reads itself, with Q25 trimming in fastp and clone calling in MiXCR, and kept productive beta chains. Rows matching on CDR3 protein sequence are summarized as one entry with the most common DNA and genes. The sample table holds around 190,000 distinct CDR3 sequences, of which less than 65% were seen once. In total, the top ten clones hold about a sixth of the sample. Sequencing used sorted CD4+, CD8+, or CD8+CD57+ T cells (not recorded which) from PBMCs. The receptor set was obtained from a human donor in good health, serving as a control.

Comments on this clonotype: The junction differs from germline at one of its ends, possibly a read error. The rearrangement uses TRBV10-3 and TRBJ2-5; D perhaps matches TRBD1 (5 bases). The CDR3 has 17 amino acids. Germline assignment: CDR1 ENHRY and CDR2 SYGVKD. The CDR3 region has the DNA TGTCCCATCACCAAAATGCTGGGGCCGAGCCTCCAAGAGACCCAGTACTTC. Translating gives CPITKMLGPSLQETQYF.

This clonotype was counted many times. This chain connects TRBV4-1 to TRBJ1-4; 9 nucleotides agree with TRBD1. The germline V gene has CDR1 MGHRA and CDR2 YSYEKL. After removal of 2 bases from V and 8 bases from J, the junction contained 9 bases not matched to a gene. This CDR3 is 16 amino acids long. Here the CDR3 DNA reads TGCGCCAGCAGCCAAACCCGGGACAGGGTAATCGAAAAACTGTTTTTT. This sequence encodes CASSQTRDRVIEKLFF.

The V gene is TRBV30, the J gene TRBJ1-5, with D possibly matching TRBD1 (6 bases). Germline V gene data show CDR1 as GTSNPN and CDR2 as SVGIG (reference sequence). V was clipped by 5 bases and J by 3 bases, with 11 bases between them. This CDR3 region has 13 residues. CDR3 DNA: TGTGCCTGGGGCAGGGGCTACAATCAGCCCCAGCATTTT. Residues: CAWGRGYNQPQHF.

V and J are TRBV10-3 and TRBJ2-3, with 11 bases lining up with TRBD2. The CDR3 extends over 15 amino acids. CDR1 and CDR2 from the germline V gene are ENHRY and SYGVKD. J was trimmed by 2 bases and V by 6 bases; bases with no gene match: 4. CDR3 loop: CAIRKLAGDTDTQYF. The CDR3 coding sequence is TGTGCCATCAGGAAACTAGCGGGGGACACAGATACGCAGTATTTT.

This clonotype has just a few counts. The chain is built from TRBV20-1 and TRBJ2-1; TRBD1 matches at 9 bases. This CDR3 has 14 amino acids. After removal of 3 bases from V and 8 bases from J, the junction contained 8 bases not matched to a gene. CDR1 DFQATT and CDR2 SNEGSKA come from the germline V gene (reference sequence). This chain's CDR3 is CSASLPRQGDEQFF. DNA of the CDR3: TGCAGTGCTAGTTTGCCGAGACAGGGGGATGAGCAGTTCTTC.

The gene calls are TRBV19 and TRBJ1-2; tentative D call: TRBD1 (5 bases). Trimming took 4 bases from V and 7 from J, leaving 10 bases between them. This CDR3 has 12 residues. The germline gives CDR1 LNHDA, CDR2 SQIVND (reference sequence). The CDR3, as DNA: TGTGCCAGTAGTAGCCGGGGGGTTGGCTACACCTTC. Protein sequence: CASSSRGVGYTF. The entire variable domain, with the rest obtained from reference TRBV19 and TRBJ1-2, is as follows: DGGITQSPKYLFRKEGQNVTLSCEQNLNHDAMYWYRQDPGQGLRLIYYSQIVNDFQKGDIAEGYSVSREKKESFPLTVTSAQKNPTAFYLCASSSRGVGYTFGSGTRLTVV.

The chain has TRBV6-1 and TRBJ2-5; TRBD1 is a possible D gene (6 bases). V was clipped by 5 bases and J by 2 bases, with 15 bases between them. Germline V gene sequence: CDR1 MNHNS, CDR2 SASEGT. The CDR3 is made up of 15 amino acids. The CDR3 nucleotides are TGTGCCAGCAGTTACTCCGGGCAGGGGCAAGAGACCCAGTACTTC. It yields the protein CASSYSGQGQETQYF.

The chain combines TRBV10-3 with TRBJ1-1; 8 bases fit TRBD1. From germline, CDR1 is ENHRY and CDR2 SYGVKD. V was pared by 3 bases and J by 6 bases, with 9 bases of the junction left unmatched. The CDR3 is 15 amino acids. This CDR3 is CAISEGTGNDAEAFF. The CDR3 coding sequence is TGTGCCATCAGTGAAGGGACAGGCAACGACGCTGAAGCTTTCTTT.

Ten or more counts support this clonotype. CDR3 DNA sequence: TGTGCCAGCACCACGGGGGATGGCTACACCTTC. This encodes CASTTGDGYTF. The rearrangement uses TRBV9 and TRBJ1-2; D perhaps matches TRBD1 (5 bases). Trimming removed 6 bases at V and 6 bases at J, with 9 bases between. Germline V gene data show CDR1 as SGDLS and CDR2 as YYNGEE. The length of the CDR3 is 11 residues.

Regarding this clonotype: Its ends do not fully match the called genes, so a read error is possible. Here the CDR3 DNA reads TGCGCCAGCAGCCCGGACGGAGGACGGAGGAACACTGAAGCTTTCTTT. It specifies CASSPDGGRRNTEAFF. V is TRBV9 and J is TRBJ1-1; the D is unclear. This CDR3 has 16 amino acids. The germline CDR1 and CDR2 sequences are SGDLS and YYNGEE.

This clonotype was seen many times. A junction boundary mismatches the germline segment, possibly from a read error. The rearrangement links TRBV12-3 or TRBV12-4 to TRBJ2-7; D is possibly TRBD1 (6 bases). The CDR3 is 12 residues long. The CDR3 sequence is CASSLVDSRLYF. In nucleotides, the CDR3 is TGTGCCAGCAGTTTAGTGGACAGTCGTTTGTATTTC.

This clonotype was seen ten or more times. Mismatch with germline at one junction end may stem from a read error. The gene calls are TRBV18 and TRBJ2-7; 9 bases agree with TRBD1. Germline V gene lookup returns CDR1 KGHSH and CDR2 LQKENI. The CDR3 sequence is 12 residues long. DNA of the CDR3: TGTGCCAGCTCACCGACACGGGACAGGGTGGACTTC. Its protein product is CASSPTRDRVDF. Full variable domain (remainder filled in from reference TRBV18 and TRBJ2-7): NAGVMQNPRHLVRRRGQEARLRCSPMKGHSHVYWYRQLPEEGLKFMVYLQKENIIDESGMPKERFSAEFPKEGPSILRIQQVVRGDSAAYFCASSPTRDRVDFGPGTRLTVT.

V and J are TRBV19 and TRBJ2-7; tentative D call: TRBD1 (6 bases). The V and J ends lost 6 bases and 2 bases respectively, with 14 bases between them. Germline-derived CDR1 and CDR2 are LNHDA and SQIVND (reference sequence). There are 14 residues in the CDR3. The CDR3 region is CASSPQGPAYEQYF. The CDR3 DNA reads as TGTGCCAGTAGCCCGCAGGGGCCAGCCTACGAGCAGTACTTC.

In the case of this clonotype: The junction departs from germline at one end; a sequencing error may be responsible. CDR3 residues: CATSDPMTGTAEETQYF. The CDR3 DNA is TGTGCTACCAGTGACCCCATGACCGGGACAGCGGAAGAGACCCAGTACTTC. The chain joins TRBV24-1 to TRBJ2-5, with 7 nucleotides matching TRBD1. Germline V gives CDR1 KGHDR, CDR2 SFDVKD. The length of the CDR3 is 17 residues.

This chain joins TRBV20-1 and TRBJ2-7; 7 bases line up with TRBD1. V was pared by 6 bases and J by 2 bases, with 7 bases of the junction left unmatched. Germline CDR1 reads DFQATT; CDR2 reads SNEGSKA (reference sequence). The CDR3 has 13 amino acids. The DNA of the CDR3 is TGCAGTGCAAACAGGGGCGATACCTACGAGCAGTACTTC. Residues: CSANRGDTYEQYF.

The chain has TRBV24-1 and TRBJ1-2; tentative D call: TRBD1 (5 bases). This CDR3 region has 13 residues. Deletions cut 3 bases from V and 8 bases from J, with 12 bases between. Per the germline V gene, CDR1 is KGHDR and CDR2 is SFDVKD. The CDR3 DNA reads as TGTGCCACCAGTGATCGTGGCAGGGAGGGCTACACCTTC. It encodes CATSDRGREGYTF.

The chain uses TRBV2 and TRBJ1-2; D not resolved. Germline assignment: CDR1 SNHLY and CDR2 FYNNEI. The CDR3 spans 12 residues. Trimming removed 6 bases from V and 6 bases from J, with 11 bases in between. DNA of the CDR3: TGTGCCAGCAGCCTCGGACTGAATGGCTACACCTTC. It is translated as CASSLGLNGYTF.

This clonotype was seen only a few times. This may be a read error, as it is one base from a much larger clone. In this CDR3 the conserved last residue, phenylalanine or tryptophan, is missing, so a read error is likely. V and J are TRBV7-3 and TRBJ1-1, with 8 bases matching TRBD1. V was pared by 6 bases and J by 1 base, with 7 bases of the junction left unmatched. The CDR3 totals 15 residues. Germline V gene data show CDR1 as SGHTA and CDR2 as FQGTGA. The CDR3 region is CASSLGGQGNTEAFL. DNA of the CDR3: TGTGCCAGCAGTTTAGGAGGACAGGGGAACACTGAAGCTTTCCTT.

Comment on this clonotype: Germline and junction disagree at one end, which may indicate a read error. V gene TRBV6-2 or TRBV6-3 combines with J gene TRBJ2-2; 8 nucleotides match TRBD1. The CDR3 runs 16 residues. Germline CDR1 is MNHEY and CDR2 is SVGEGT. This CDR3 is CASSYLGQGEHRGAVF. CDR3 DNA sequence: TGTGCCAGCAGTTACCTAGGACAGGGTGAACACCGGGGAGCTGTTTTT.

This chain joins TRBV10-3 and TRBJ2-3; D is ambiguous. The length of the CDR3 is 15 residues. Germline lookup yields CDR1 ENHRY and CDR2 SYGVKD. The ends were cut back, 3 bases at V and 4 bases at J, with 14 bases in the middle. This chain's CDR3 is CAISDSGPYSDTQYF. The CDR3 DNA sequence: TGTGCCATCAGTGATTCTGGACCGTATTCAGATACGCAGTATTTT.

This clonotype has ten or more counts. The J gene is TRBJ1-1, the V gene TRBV20-1; the D is unclear. V lost 5 bases and J lost 7, with 17 bases in between. Per the germline V gene, CDR1 is DFQATT and CDR2 is SNEGSKA (reference sequence). The CDR3 sequence is 13 residues long. The CDR3 loop reads CSAVYHGLREAFF. The CDR3 nucleotides are TGCAGTGCTGTATACCACGGGTTGCGTGAAGCTTTCTTT.

This chain connects TRBV9 to TRBJ1-2; D not certain. Between the trimmed V and J ends, which lost 0 bases and 2 bases, there was a span of 14 bases. This CDR3 contains 16 residues. Per the germline V gene, CDR1 is SGDLS and CDR2 is YYNGEE. The DNA for the CDR3 is TGTGCCAGCAGCGTAGAGAGGACGGCCGAAAACTATGGCTACACCTTC. Amino acid sequence: CASSVERTAENYGYTF.

This chain joins TRBV9 and TRBJ2-4, with 9 positions matching TRBD2. Germline V CDR1 and CDR2: SGDLS, YYNGEE. There are 16 residues in the CDR3. V lost 0 bases to trimming and J lost 4 bases; unmatched junction nucleotides: 5. CDR3 nucleotides: TGTGCCAGCAGCGTAGGTAGCGGGGGCCAAAAAAACATTCAGTACTTC. Amino acids: CASSVGSGGQKNIQYF.

This clonotype was counted many times. This chain links TRBV12-3 or TRBV12-4 with TRBJ2-6; possibly TRBD1 for D (6 bases). With 8 bases removed from V and 4 bases from J, the gap between germline ends came to 12 bases. The CDR3 consists of 14 residues. The CDR3 DNA follows: TGTGCCAGCCGCCCAGGGGTCGGGGCCAACGTCCTGACTTTC. Residues: CASRPGVGANVLTF.

Regarding this clonotype: A much larger clone lies a single base off, so this may be a read error. The J gene is TRBJ2-7, the V gene TRBV27; 9 bases align to TRBD1. Germline assignment: CDR1 MNHEY and CDR2 SMNVEV (reference sequence). This CDR3 is 15 amino acids long. The CDR3 bases are TGTTCCAGCAGGCGACCGGGACAGGGTATCGGCGAGCAGTACTTC. It codes for CSSRRPGQGIGEQYF.

The chain joins TRBV10-3 to TRBJ1-2, with unresolved D. The V end was cut by 4 bases, the J end by 3 bases, with 18 bases between. The CDR3 runs to 16 residues. Germline V gene data show CDR1 as ENHRY and CDR2 as SYGVKD. The CDR3 region has the DNA TGTGCCATCAGTGGTGACGGTGGCTCTGGCGACTATGGCTACACCTTC. Its protein is CAISGDGGSGDYGYTF.

The genes are TRBV7-3 and TRBJ1-1; the D gene is possibly TRBD1 (5 bases). Per germline, CDR1 SGHTA and CDR2 FQGTGA. Trimming cost V 9 bases and J 0 bases, with 17 bases left between them. This CDR3 has 15 residues. CDR3 sequence (DNA): TGTGCCAGTAGTCGGCCGGGGGGGTTGAACACTGAAGCTTTCTTT. Its translation is CASSRPGGLNTEAFF.

This clonotype was recorded at least ten times. This chain joins TRBV12-3 or TRBV12-4 and TRBJ2-1; TRBD1 is a possible D gene (6 bases). V was trimmed by 7 bases and J by 3 bases, leaving 7 bases between them. The CDR3 extends over 12 amino acids. As DNA, the CDR3 is TGTGCCAGCAAGGGGGACTACAATGAGCAGTTCTTC. Its protein is CASKGDYNEQFF.